The present entry profiles one T cell receptor beta chain with its context. In the source study's methods: Nucleated cell number was recorded as an estimate derived from reference gene primer amplification. Method: immunoSEQ multiplex PCR; TCRdb's copy keeps in-frame clones and lacks some. V and J calls and clone size are copied from that table; D and trimming were computed from the DNA. This table holds roughly 220,000 clones, about 80% found once. The CDR3 has 12 residues. With 10 bases clipped from V and 8 bases from J, the junction kept 9 bases outside the gene matches. Per germline, CDR1 MDHEN and CDR2 SYDVKM. The data derive from a study of blood T cell repertoires in COVID-19. Study-level information: From the United States, Italy and Spain came samples of acute and convalescent COVID-19. Sample material is recorded as cDNA or gDNA derived from T cells, B-cell-depleted T cells, or PBMCs.

Sample: peripheral blood. The sequence was obtained from an older woman with acute or convalescent COVID-19. The chain has TRBV28 and TRBJ1-2; 8 nucleotides line up with TRBD1. CDR3 in amino acids: CATHRGVEGYTF. As DNA, the CDR3 is TGTGCCACCCACAGGGGGGTGGAGGGCTACACCTTC.